This TCR beta chain was captured by sequencing in a study of blood T cell repertoires in COVID-19. Study information: Samples representing acute and convalescent COVID-19 were sourced from the United States, Italy and Spain.

J was trimmed by 2 bases and V by 2 bases; bases with no gene match: 6. The CDR3 has 15 amino acids. CDR1 and CDR2 from the germline V gene are SGHDT and YYEEEE. Per the study methods: It was from reference gene primer amplification that nucleated cell counts were estimated. The table came from immunoSEQ multiplex PCR; TCRdb's copy has only in-frame clones and leaves some out. The V and J calls and clone size are taken from that table; D and trimming were inferred from the DNA. The table lists about 150,000 clones, approximately 86% of them singletons, with around 6.2% in the top ten. Enrolled through a virtual design, the participants were between roughly 18 and 100 years of age and came from fewer than 30 US areas.

This TCR was sampled from a woman between 40 and 50 years old who had recovered from COVID-19. Sequencing was performed on PBMCs or T cells enriched from blood (not recorded which). The V and J genes are TRBV5-6 and TRBJ1-1; 7 positions agree with TRBD1. The CDR3 bases are TGTGCCAGCAGCTTTGAGACAGGGTACAACACTGAAGCTTTCTTT. This codes for CASSFETGYNTEAFF.